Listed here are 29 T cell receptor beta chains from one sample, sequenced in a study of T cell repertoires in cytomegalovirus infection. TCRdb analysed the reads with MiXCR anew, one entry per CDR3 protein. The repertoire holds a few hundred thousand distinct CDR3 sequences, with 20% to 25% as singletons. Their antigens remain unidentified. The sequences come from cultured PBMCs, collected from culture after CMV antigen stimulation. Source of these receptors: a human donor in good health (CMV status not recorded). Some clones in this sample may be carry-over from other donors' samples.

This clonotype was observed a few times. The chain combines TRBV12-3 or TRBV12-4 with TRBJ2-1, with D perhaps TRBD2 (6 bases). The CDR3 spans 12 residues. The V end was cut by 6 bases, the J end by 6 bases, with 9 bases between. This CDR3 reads CASSGTFNEQFF. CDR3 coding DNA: TGTGCCAGCAGCGGGACTTTCAATGAGCAGTTCTTC.

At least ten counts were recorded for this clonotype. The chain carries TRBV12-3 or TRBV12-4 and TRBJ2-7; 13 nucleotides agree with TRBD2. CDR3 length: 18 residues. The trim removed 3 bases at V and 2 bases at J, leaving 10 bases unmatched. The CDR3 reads CASSFWWGTSGNPYEQYF. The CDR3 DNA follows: TGTGCCAGCAGTTTTTGGTGGGGGACTAGCGGGAATCCCTACGAGCAGTACTTC.

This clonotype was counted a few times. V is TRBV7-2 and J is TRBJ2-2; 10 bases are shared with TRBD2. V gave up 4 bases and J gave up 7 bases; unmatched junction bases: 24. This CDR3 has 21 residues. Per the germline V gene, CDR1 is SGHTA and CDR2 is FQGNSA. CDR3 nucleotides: TGTGCCAGCAGCTCACGTGGCCGAGGGGAAACAAGCGGGAGGGCCCACGGGGAGCTGTTTTTT. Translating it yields CASSSRGRGETSGRAHGELFF.

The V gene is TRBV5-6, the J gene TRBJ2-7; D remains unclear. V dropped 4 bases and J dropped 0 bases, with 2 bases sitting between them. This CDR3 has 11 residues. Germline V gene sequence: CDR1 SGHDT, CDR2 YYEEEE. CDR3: CASSTSYEQYV. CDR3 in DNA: TGTGCCAGCAGCACCTCCTACGAGCAGTACGTC.

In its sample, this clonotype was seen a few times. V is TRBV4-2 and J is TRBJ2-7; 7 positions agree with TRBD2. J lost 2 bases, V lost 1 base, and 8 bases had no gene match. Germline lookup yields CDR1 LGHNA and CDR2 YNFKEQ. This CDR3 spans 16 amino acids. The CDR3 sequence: CASSQGELASTYEQYF. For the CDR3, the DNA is TGTGCCAGCAGCCAAGGCGAACTAGCGTCAACCTACGAGCAGTACTTC.

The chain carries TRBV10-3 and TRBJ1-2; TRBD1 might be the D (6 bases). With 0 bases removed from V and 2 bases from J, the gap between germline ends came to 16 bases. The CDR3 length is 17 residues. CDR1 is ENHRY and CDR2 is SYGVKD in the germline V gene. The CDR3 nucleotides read TGTGCCATCAGTGAGTCGTACAGGGTCAACTCCAACTATGGCTACACCTTC. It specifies CAISESYRVNSNYGYTF.

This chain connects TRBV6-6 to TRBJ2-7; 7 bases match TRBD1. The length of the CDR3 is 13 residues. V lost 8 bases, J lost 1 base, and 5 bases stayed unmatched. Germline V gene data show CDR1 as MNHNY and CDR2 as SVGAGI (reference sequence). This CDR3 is CASRDSLSYEQYF. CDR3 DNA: TGTGCCAGCCGGGACAGTCTATCCTACGAGCAGTACTTC.

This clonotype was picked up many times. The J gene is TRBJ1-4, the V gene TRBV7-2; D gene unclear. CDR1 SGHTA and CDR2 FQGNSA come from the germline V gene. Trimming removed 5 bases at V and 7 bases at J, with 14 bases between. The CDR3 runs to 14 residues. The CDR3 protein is CASSPDVGREKLFF. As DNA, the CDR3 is TGTGCCAGCAGCCCTGATGTAGGCCGTGAAAAACTGTTTTTT.

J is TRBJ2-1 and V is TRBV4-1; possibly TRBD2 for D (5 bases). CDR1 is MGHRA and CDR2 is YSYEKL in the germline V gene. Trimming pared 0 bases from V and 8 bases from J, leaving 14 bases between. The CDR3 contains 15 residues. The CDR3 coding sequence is TGCGCCAGCAGCCAAGATTCTGGTGGGAGATATGAGCAGTTCTTC. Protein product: CASSQDSGGRYEQFF.

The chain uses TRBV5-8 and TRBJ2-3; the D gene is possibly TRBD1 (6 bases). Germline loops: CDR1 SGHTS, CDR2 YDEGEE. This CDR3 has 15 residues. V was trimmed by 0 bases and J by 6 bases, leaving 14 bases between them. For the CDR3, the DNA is TGTGCCAGCAGCTTGGCTCAGGGGATGGCCGATACGCAGTATTTT. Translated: CASSLAQGMADTQYF. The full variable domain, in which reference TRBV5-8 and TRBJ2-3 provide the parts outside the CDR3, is EAGVTQSPTHLIKTRGQQATLRCSPISGHTSVYWYQQALGLGLQFLLWYDEGEERNRGNFPPRFSGRQFPNYSSELNVNALELEDSALYLCASSLAQGMADTQYFGPGTRLTVL.

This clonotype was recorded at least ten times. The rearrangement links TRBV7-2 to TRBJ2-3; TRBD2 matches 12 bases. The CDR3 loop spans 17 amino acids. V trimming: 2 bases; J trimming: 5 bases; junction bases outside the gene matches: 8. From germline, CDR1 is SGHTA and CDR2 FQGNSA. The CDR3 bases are TGTGCCAGCAGCTTATCGGCTAGCGGGGGGGCCCAAGATACGCAGTATTTT. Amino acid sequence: CASSLSASGGAQDTQYF. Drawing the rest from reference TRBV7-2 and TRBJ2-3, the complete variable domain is GAGVSQSPSNKVTEKGKDVELRCDPISGHTALYWYRQSLGQGLEFLIYFQGNSAPDKSGLPSDRFSAERTGGSVSTLTIQRTQQEDSAVYLCASSLSASGGAQDTQYFGPGTRLTVL.

CDR3 sequence (DNA): TGTGCCACTAGAGAAGTCGGCGGTTTCACAGATACGCAGTATTTT. It is translated as CATREVGGFTDTQYF. The chain links TRBV6-2 or TRBV6-3 to TRBJ2-3, with D unclear. The CDR3 is 15 amino acids. Trimming took 10 bases from V and 2 from J, leaving 19 bases between them. Germline V gene sequence: CDR1 MNHEY, CDR2 SVGEGT.

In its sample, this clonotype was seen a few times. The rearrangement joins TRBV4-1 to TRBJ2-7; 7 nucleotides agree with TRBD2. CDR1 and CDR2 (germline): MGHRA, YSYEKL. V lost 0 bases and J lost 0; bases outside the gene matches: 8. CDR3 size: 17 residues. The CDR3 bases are TGCGCCAGCAGCCAAGATCGATGGACTAGGGGCTCCTACGAGCAGTACTTC. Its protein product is CASSQDRWTRGSYEQYF.

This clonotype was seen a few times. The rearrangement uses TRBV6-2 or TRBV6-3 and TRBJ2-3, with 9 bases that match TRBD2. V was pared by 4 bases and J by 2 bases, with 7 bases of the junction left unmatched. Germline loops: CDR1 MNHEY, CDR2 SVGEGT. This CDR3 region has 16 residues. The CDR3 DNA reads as TGTGCCAGCAGTTTGACGCTAGCGGGGCCCACAGATACGCAGTATTTT. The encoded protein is CASSLTLAGPTDTQYF.

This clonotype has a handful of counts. The CDR3 DNA reads as TGTGCCAGCAGCCCGACGGCTGCTAGCACAGATACGCAGTATTTT. Residues: CASSPTAASTDTQYF. The rearrangement links TRBV7-6 to TRBJ2-3; no firm D call. The germline CDR1 and CDR2 sequences are SGHVS and FNYEAQ. The CDR3 contains 15 residues. The ends were cut back, 5 bases at V and 0 bases at J, with 12 bases in the middle. Using reference TRBV7-6 and TRBJ2-3 for the parts outside the CDR3, the full variable domain is GAGVSQSPRYKVTKRGQDVALRCDPISGHVSLYWYRQALGQGPEFLTYFNYEAQQDKSGLPNDRFSAERPEGSISTLTIQRTEQRDSAMYRCASSPTAASTDTQYFGPGTRLTVL.

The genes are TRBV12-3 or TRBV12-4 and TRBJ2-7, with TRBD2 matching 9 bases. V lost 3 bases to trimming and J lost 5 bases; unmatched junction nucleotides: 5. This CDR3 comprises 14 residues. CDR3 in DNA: TGTGCCAGCAGTTTTGGCGGGAGGGCCCACGAGCAGTACTTC. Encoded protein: CASSFGGRAHEQYF.

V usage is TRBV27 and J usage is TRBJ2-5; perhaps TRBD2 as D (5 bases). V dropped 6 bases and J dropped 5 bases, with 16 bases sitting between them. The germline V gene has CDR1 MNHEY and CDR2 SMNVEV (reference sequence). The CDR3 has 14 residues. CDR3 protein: CASSLGPGGETQYF. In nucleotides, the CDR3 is TGTGCCAGCAGCCTCGGACCCGGCGGGGAGACCCAGTACTTC.

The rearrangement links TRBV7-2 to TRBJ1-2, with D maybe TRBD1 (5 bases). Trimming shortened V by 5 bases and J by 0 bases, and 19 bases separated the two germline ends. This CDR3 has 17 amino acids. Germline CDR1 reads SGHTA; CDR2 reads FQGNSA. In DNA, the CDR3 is TGTGCCAGCAGCGTGGGGGGGGTAGGGAAGGCTAACTATGGCTACACCTTC. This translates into CASSVGGVGKANYGYTF. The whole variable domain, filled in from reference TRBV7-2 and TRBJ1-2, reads GAGVSQSPSNKVTEKGKDVELRCDPISGHTALYWYRQSLGQGLEFLIYFQGNSAPDKSGLPSDRFSAERTGGSVSTLTIQRTQQEDSAVYLCASSVGGVGKANYGYTFGSGTRLTVV.

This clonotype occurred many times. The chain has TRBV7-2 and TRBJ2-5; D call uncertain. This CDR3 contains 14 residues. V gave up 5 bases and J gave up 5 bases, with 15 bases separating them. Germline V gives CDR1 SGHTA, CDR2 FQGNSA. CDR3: CASSPQLNFETQYF. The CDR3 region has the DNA TGTGCCAGCAGCCCCCAGCTGAACTTCGAGACCCAGTACTTC. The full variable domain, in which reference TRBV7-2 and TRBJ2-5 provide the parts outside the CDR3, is GAGVSQSPSNKVTEKGKDVELRCDPISGHTALYWYRQSLGQGLEFLIYFQGNSAPDKSGLPSDRFSAERTGGSVSTLTIQRTQQEDSAVYLCASSPQLNFETQYFGPGTRLLVL.

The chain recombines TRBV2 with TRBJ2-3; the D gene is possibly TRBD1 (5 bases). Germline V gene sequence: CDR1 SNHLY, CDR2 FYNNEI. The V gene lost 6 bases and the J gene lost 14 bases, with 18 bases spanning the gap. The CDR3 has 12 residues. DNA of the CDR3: TGTGCCAGCAGCCCCCAGGGTCCGGCTGCGTATTTT. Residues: CASSPQGPAAYF.

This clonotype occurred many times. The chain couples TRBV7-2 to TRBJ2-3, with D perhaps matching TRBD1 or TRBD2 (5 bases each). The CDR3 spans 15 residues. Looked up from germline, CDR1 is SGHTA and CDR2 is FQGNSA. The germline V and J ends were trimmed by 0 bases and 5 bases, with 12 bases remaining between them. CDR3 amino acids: CASSLAGTGRDTQYF. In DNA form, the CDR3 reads TGTGCCAGCAGCTTAGCGGGGACGGGGAGAGATACGCAGTATTTT.

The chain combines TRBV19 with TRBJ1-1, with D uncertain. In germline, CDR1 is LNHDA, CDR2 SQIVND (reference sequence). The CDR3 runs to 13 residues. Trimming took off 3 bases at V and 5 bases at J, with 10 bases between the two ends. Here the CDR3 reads CASSILTGTEAFF. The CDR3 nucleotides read TGTGCCAGTAGTATTTTAACGGGTACTGAAGCTTTCTTT.

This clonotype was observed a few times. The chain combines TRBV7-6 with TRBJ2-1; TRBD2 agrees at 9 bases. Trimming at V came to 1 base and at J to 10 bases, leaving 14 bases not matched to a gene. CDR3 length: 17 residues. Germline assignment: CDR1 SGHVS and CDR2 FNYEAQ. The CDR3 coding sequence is TGTGCCAGCAGCTTAGATCCGGGCGGGAGGGCCGTTGGCGAGCAGTTCTTC. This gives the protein CASSLDPGGRAVGEQFF. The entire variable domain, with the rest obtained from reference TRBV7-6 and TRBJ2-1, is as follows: GAGVSQSPRYKVTKRGQDVALRCDPISGHVSLYWYRQALGQGPEFLTYFNYEAQQDKSGLPNDRFSAERPEGSISTLTIQRTEQRDSAMYRCASSLDPGGRAVGEQFFGPGTRLTVL.

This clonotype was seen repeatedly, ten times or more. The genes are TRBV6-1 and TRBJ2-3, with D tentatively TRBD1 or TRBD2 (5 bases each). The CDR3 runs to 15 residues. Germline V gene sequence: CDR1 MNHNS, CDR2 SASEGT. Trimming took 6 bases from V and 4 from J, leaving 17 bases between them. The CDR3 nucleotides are TGTGCCAGCAGACGGGACCCACTTTGGCCAGATACGCAGTATTTT. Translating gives CASRRDPLWPDTQYF.

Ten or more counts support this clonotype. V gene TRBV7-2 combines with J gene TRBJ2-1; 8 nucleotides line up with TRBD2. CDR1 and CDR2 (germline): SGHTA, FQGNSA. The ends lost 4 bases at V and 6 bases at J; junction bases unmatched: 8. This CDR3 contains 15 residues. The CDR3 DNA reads TGTGCCAGCAGCTCTAGCGGGCGAAGTTTCAATGAGCAGTTCTTC. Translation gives CASSSSGRSFNEQFF.

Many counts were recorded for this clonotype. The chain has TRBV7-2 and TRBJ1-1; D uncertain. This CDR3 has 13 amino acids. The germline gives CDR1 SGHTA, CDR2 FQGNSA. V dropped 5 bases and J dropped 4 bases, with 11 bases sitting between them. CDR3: CASSPGEGTEAFF. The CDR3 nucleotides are TGTGCCAGCAGCCCGGGTGAGGGCACTGAAGCTTTCTTT.

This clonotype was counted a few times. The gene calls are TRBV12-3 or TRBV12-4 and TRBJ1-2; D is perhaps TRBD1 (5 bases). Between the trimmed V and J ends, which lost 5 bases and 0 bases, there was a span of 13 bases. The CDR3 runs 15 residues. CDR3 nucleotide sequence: TGTGCCAGCAGTCCGCTACTGACAGCTAACTATGGCTACACCTTC. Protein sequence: CASSPLLTANYGYTF.

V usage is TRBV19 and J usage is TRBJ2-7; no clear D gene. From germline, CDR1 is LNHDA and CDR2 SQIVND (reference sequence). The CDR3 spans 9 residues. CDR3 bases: TGTGCCAGTAACCAATGTGTAGACGTC. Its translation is CASNQCVDV.

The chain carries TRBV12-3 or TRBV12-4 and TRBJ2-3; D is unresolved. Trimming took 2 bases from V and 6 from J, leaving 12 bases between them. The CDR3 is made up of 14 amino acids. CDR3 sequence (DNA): TGTGCCAGCAGTTTAACGGCTGGCCCCGATACGCAGTATTTT. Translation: CASSLTAGPDTQYF.